These 23 T cell receptor beta chains came from one sample sequenced in a study of identical twins. Via MiXCR, TCRdb re-called the 5' RACE reads, giving one row per CDR3 protein. There are around 340,000 distinct CDR3 sequences in the sample; 12% occur only once, and approximately 7.5% lies in the top ten. In addition, the sample was reused for a study of yellow fever vaccine responses in identical twins.

The specimen sequenced was CD8+ T cells sorted from blood. The receptors were sampled from a woman between 18 and 29 years old in good health.

The V and J genes are TRBV28 and TRBJ2-7, with 7 bases that match TRBD1. The germline V gene encodes CDR1 MDHEN and CDR2 SYDVKM. Unmatched junction bases numbered 13, after V lost 6 bases and J lost 8 bases. CDR3 length equals 14 residues. The CDR3 spells CASSRDRVAGKQYV. CDR3 nucleotides: TGTGCCAGCAGCAGGGACAGAGTTGCTGGGAAGCAGTACGTC.

The chain links TRBV20-1 to TRBJ2-7; possibly TRBD2 for D (5 bases). This CDR3 contains 13 residues. Germline V gene lookup returns CDR1 DFQATT and CDR2 SNEGSKA (reference sequence). The germline V and J ends were trimmed by 3 bases and 0 bases, with 9 bases remaining between them. CDR3 loop: CSARRVGSYEQYV. Here the CDR3 DNA reads TGCAGTGCTAGGCGGGTGGGCTCCTACGAGCAGTACGTC.

This clonotype was observed a handful of times. The chain recombines TRBV6-5 with TRBJ2-7, with D possibly matching TRBD2 (7 bases). Per the germline V gene, CDR1 is MNHEY and CDR2 is SVGAGI. V was pared by 0 bases and J by 2 bases, with 11 bases between. This CDR3 has 15 amino acids. This CDR3 reads CASSYSKGGTYEQYF. The CDR3, as DNA: TGTGCCAGCAGTTACTCGAAGGGGGGGACCTACGAGCAGTACTTC.

The genes are TRBV6-5 and TRBJ2-5; TRBD2 aligns across 8 bases. Germline V lookup: CDR1 MNHEY, CDR2 SVGAGI. J gave up 2 bases and V 4 bases, and 6 bases lay outside the gene matches. This CDR3 has 15 residues. The CDR3 here is CASSSSGGSQETQYF. The CDR3 nucleotides read TGTGCCAGCAGTTCAAGCGGGGGCTCTCAAGAGACCCAGTACTTC.

V gene TRBV20-1 combines with J gene TRBJ1-5; a possible D gene is TRBD1 (5 bases). Germline values: CDR1 DFQATT, CDR2 SNEGSKA (reference sequence). The CDR3 contains 16 residues. V shed 0 bases and J shed 2 bases, with 14 bases lying between them. The CDR3 region is CSARDPSGAGNQPQHF. CDR3 sequence (DNA): TGCAGTGCTAGAGATCCTAGTGGGGCGGGCAATCAGCCCCAGCATTTT.

This clonotype was observed many times. The CDR3, as DNA: TGTGCCAGCAGTTCGTCGGGGGCCAATGAGCAGTTCTTC. Protein product: CASSSSGANEQFF. This chain links TRBV2 with TRBJ2-1; D may match TRBD1 or TRBD2 (6 bases each). This CDR3 is built from 13 residues. Per germline, CDR1 SNHLY and CDR2 FYNNEI. The V end was cut by 5 bases, the J end by 6 bases, with 11 bases between.

The rearrangement joins TRBV5-6 to TRBJ2-7; a weak D match, TRBD1 (5 bases). V was trimmed by 4 bases and J by 6 bases, leaving 14 bases between them. The CDR3 is 13 residues long. Germline CDR1 is SGHDT and CDR2 is YYEEEE. The CDR3 sequence is CASSGFQGSEQYF. Written as DNA, the CDR3 is TGTGCCAGCAGCGGATTCCAGGGTAGCGAGCAGTACTTC.

This clonotype was counted only a few times. This chain joins TRBV27 and TRBJ2-1, with TRBD1 as a possible D gene (6 bases). CDR1 MNHEY and CDR2 SMNVEV come from the germline V gene (reference sequence). Between the trimmed V and J ends, which lost 3 bases and 0 bases, there was a span of 9 bases. CDR3 length equals 15 residues. CDR3 in amino acids: CASSLDRSSYNEQFF. Written as DNA, the CDR3 is TGTGCCAGCAGTTTGGACAGAAGCTCCTACAATGAGCAGTTCTTC.

The rearrangement links TRBV12-3 or TRBV12-4 to TRBJ2-5; TRBD1 aligns across 7 bases. There are 15 residues in the CDR3. V shed 6 bases and J 5 bases; nucleotides not matched to a gene: 12. DNA of the CDR3: TGTGCCAGCAGAAAGGGACAGCCCTACGATGAGACCCAGTACTTC. It codes for CASRKGQPYDETQYF.

In this sample, this clonotype turned up a few times. This rearrangement joins TRBV4-1 to TRBJ1-2; D unclear. The CDR3 contains 16 residues. V was shortened by 1 base and J by 3 bases, with 15 bases between the two germline ends. Germline CDR1 is MGHRA and CDR2 is YSYEKL. The CDR3 DNA sequence: TGCGCCAGCAGCCAAGTGGTGGGAGCGTGGGACTATGGCTACACCTTC. Protein: CASSQVVGAWDYGYTF.

This clonotype was detected a few times. CDR3 residues: CASSWGLGFTFF. The CDR3 DNA sequence: TGCGCCAGCAGCTGGGGACTAGGGTTTACGTTCTTC. V usage is TRBV5-1 and J usage is TRBJ2-1; 8 bases line up with TRBD2. The CDR3 runs to 12 residues. Trimming removed 3 bases from V and 15 bases from J; junction bases left unmatched: 8. Germline V CDR1 and CDR2: SGHRS, YFSETQ.

This clonotype was seen more than once but under ten times. The chain uses TRBV28 and TRBJ1-2; D uncertain. The germline CDR1 and CDR2 sequences are MDHEN and SYDVKM. The V and J ends lost 1 base and 0 bases respectively, with 9 bases between them. CDR3 size: 15 residues. The CDR3 DNA reads TGTGCCAGCAGTTTATCTTTCAGATCTAACTATGGCTACACCTTC. It codes for CASSLSFRSNYGYTF.

Many counts were recorded for this clonotype. V usage is TRBV7-9 and J usage is TRBJ1-1; no clear D. Per the germline V gene, CDR1 is SEHNR and CDR2 is FQNEAQ (reference sequence). Trimming pared 8 bases from V and 4 bases from J, leaving 8 bases between. This CDR3 region has 11 residues. CDR3 residues: CASALGTEAFF. The CDR3 bases are TGTGCCAGCGCCCTGGGCACTGAAGCTTTCTTT.

The CDR3 spells CATSDSGTSSTGELFF. Written as DNA, the CDR3 is TGTGCCACCAGTGACAGCGGGACTAGCTCCACCGGGGAGCTGTTTTTT. The chain combines TRBV24-1 with TRBJ2-2; the match to TRBD2 covers 9 bases. Germline V gene data show CDR1 as KGHDR and CDR2 as SFDVKD. The CDR3 consists of 16 residues. V lost 4 bases, J lost 4 bases, and 6 bases stayed unmatched.

This chain links TRBV7-9 with TRBJ2-3, with 8 bases aligning to TRBD1. Per the germline V gene, CDR1 is SEHNR and CDR2 is FQNEAQ (reference sequence). V lost 3 bases to trimming and J lost 2 bases; unmatched junction nucleotides: 4. The CDR3 spans 15 residues. CDR3 sequence (DNA): TGTGCCAGCAGCTTGGAGACAGGGGACACAGATACGCAGTATTTT. This gives the protein CASSLETGDTDTQYF.

CDR3 sequence: CASRPSGGYEQYV. The CDR3 DNA reads as TGTGCCAGCCGCCCCTCTGGGGGCTACGAGCAGTACGTC. The V call is TRBV7-2, the J call TRBJ2-7, with D perhaps matching TRBD1 or TRBD2 (5 bases each). The germline V and J ends were trimmed by 8 bases and 3 bases, with 14 bases remaining between them. CDR1 and CDR2 from the germline V gene are SGHTA and FQGNSA. The CDR3 runs 13 residues.

This clonotype was seen ten or more times. The rearrangement uses TRBV4-1 and TRBJ2-3; 8 bases match TRBD1. Unmatched junction bases numbered 11, after V lost 10 bases and J lost 5 bases. Germline CDR1 reads MGHRA; CDR2 reads YSYEKL. The CDR3 length is 14 residues. CDR3 in amino acids: CATGQGPLIDTQYF. The CDR3 nucleotides read TGCGCCACAGGACAGGGTCCCTTAATAGATACGCAGTATTTT.

This clonotype was recorded many times. The chain employs TRBV3-1 and TRBJ1-1; unclear D gene. The germline CDR1 and CDR2 sequences are LGHDT and YNNKEL (reference sequence). This CDR3 spans 15 amino acids. Trimming removed 4 bases from V and 7 bases from J, with 19 bases in between. CDR3 sequence: CASSLEGGRLGEAFF. The CDR3 nucleotides read TGTGCCAGCAGCCTGGAAGGCGGGAGGTTAGGTGAAGCTTTCTTT.

The chain is built from TRBV7-7 and TRBJ2-1; 9 bases map to TRBD2. The germline V gene encodes CDR1 SSHAT and CDR2 FNYEAQ (reference sequence). The CDR3 runs to 16 residues. The J segment lost 0 bases and the V segment lost 5 bases, leaving 5 bases of the junction unmatched. The CDR3 loop is CASSPLSGSSYNEQFF. The CDR3 DNA sequence: TGTGCCAGCAGCCCTCTTAGCGGGAGCTCCTACAATGAGCAGTTCTTC.

V and J are TRBV10-2 and TRBJ2-1; TRBD2 aligns across 9 bases. This CDR3 contains 17 residues. Germline values: CDR1 WSHSY, CDR2 SAAADI. V lost 6 bases and J lost 0; bases outside the gene matches: 9. The CDR3 here is CASRLGLAPSSYNEQFF. CDR3 nucleotides: TGCGCCAGCAGACTCGGACTAGCGCCGAGCTCCTACAATGAGCAGTTCTTC.

This clonotype was observed a handful of times. This rearrangement joins TRBV5-5 to TRBJ2-7, with 9 bases lining up with TRBD1. CDR1 is SGHKS, CDR2 YYEKEE, per germline (reference sequence). The CDR3 covers 16 residues. V shed 0 bases, J shed 0 bases, and the junction held 4 bases outside the gene matches. CDR3 in DNA: TGTGCCAGCAGCTTGGAGGACAGGGGCTTCTCCTACGAGCAGTACTTC. Protein sequence: CASSLEDRGFSYEQYF.

V and J are TRBV27 and TRBJ1-2, with 7 bases lining up with TRBD1. Germline trimming cut 6 bases from V and 1 base from J; bases unmatched to any gene: 11. The CDR3 has 16 residues. Germline CDR1 MNHEY, CDR2 SMNVEV (reference sequence). The chain's CDR3 is CASRSLSGGSNYGYTF. In DNA form, the CDR3 reads TGTGCCAGCAGATCGCTGTCAGGGGGAAGTAACTATGGCTACACCTTC.

This clonotype was seen more than once but under ten times. The chain joins TRBV10-2 to TRBJ2-7; D is uncertain. The CDR3 sequence is 13 residues long. V was trimmed by 7 bases and J by 4 bases, leaving 14 bases between them. The germline gives CDR1 WSHSY, CDR2 SAAADI. DNA of the CDR3: TGCGCCAGCAAAAACCCGGAATCATACGAGCAGTACGTC. Translation: CASKNPESYEQYV.